The T cell receptor (beta chain) described here comes from a study of T cells after yellow fever vaccination. Unmatched junction bases numbered 11, after V lost 2 bases and J lost 6 bases. The CDR3 has 16 residues. MiXCR, run by TCRdb on the 5' RACE reads, gives a single entry per CDR3 protein. The data hold more than 90,000 distinct CDR3 sequences, with around 6.7% observed a single time. This clonotype was observed a few times. What it binds is unknown. Findings and caveats of the study: High-abundance clonotypes from the bulk population could contaminate FACS-sorted repertoires.

This receptor was taken from a man aged 18 to 35 who received the YFV17D yellow fever vaccine. The chain joins TRBV12-3 or TRBV12-4 to TRBJ1-1; 8 bases map to TRBD1. Source: CD4+ T cells sorted from PBMCs, taken around 45 days after the first yellow fever vaccination. CDR3 bases: TGTGCCAGCAGTTTAAGGTCCCAGGGGGCGTTCGCTGAAGCTTTCTTT. Its translation is CASSLRSQGAFAEAFF.